The 30 T cell receptor beta chains given below trace back to one sample, sequenced in a study of T cells after yellow fever vaccination. TCRdb redid the calling of the 5' RACE reads with MiXCR, one entry per CDR3 protein. The sample contains hundreds of thousands of distinct CDR3 sequences, about 12% of which appear only once. The starting material was PBMCs, obtained on the day of the yellow fever booster vaccination. Source of these receptors: a young man who received the YFV17D yellow fever vaccine.

This clonotype occurred a few times. The chain joins TRBV29-1 to TRBJ2-3, with D possibly called TRBD1 or TRBD2 (5 bases each). The CDR3 is 13 amino acids. Trimming left V 2 bases short and J 6 bases short, with 12 bases between. Germline V gene lookup returns CDR1 SQVTM and CDR2 ANQGSEA. As DNA, the CDR3 is TGCAGCGTTGAATTCCTGGGGACGGATACGCAGTATTTT. This encodes CSVEFLGTDTQYF.

J is TRBJ2-1 and V is TRBV15; 8 bases fit TRBD2. The CDR3 is 15 amino acids. Per the germline V gene, CDR1 is LNHNV and CDR2 is YYDKDF (reference sequence). J was trimmed by 4 bases and V by 6 bases; bases with no gene match: 8. CDR3 amino acids: CATRNREGLYNEQFF. In DNA form, the CDR3 reads TGTGCCACCAGGAACCGGGAGGGCCTATACAATGAGCAGTTCTTC.

The chain recombines TRBV9 with TRBJ1-1, with D perhaps matching TRBD1 (6 bases). Trimming removed 4 bases at V and 5 bases at J, with 18 bases between. CDR3 length: 15 amino acids. Looked up from germline, CDR1 is SGDLS and CDR2 is YYNGEE. Written as DNA, the CDR3 is TGTGCCAGCAGCCCCCAACAGGGAGGAGTGACTGAAGCTTTCTTT. Translated, it gives CASSPQQGGVTEAFF.

This clonotype occurred a few times. This chain connects TRBV7-8 to TRBJ2-7; D is perhaps TRBD2 (6 bases). The CDR3 consists of 14 residues. Germline V gene data show CDR1 as SGHVS and CDR2 as FQNEAQ. The germline V and J ends were trimmed by 5 bases and 0 bases, with 11 bases remaining between them. CDR3 in DNA: TGTGCCAGCAGCGCCGGGACTTACTCCTACGAGCAGTACTTC. Protein: CASSAGTYSYEQYF.

CDR3 sequence: CASSRTPLGEQYF. The CDR3 nucleotides read TGTGCCAGCTCTCGAACCCCACTCGGCGAGCAGTACTTC. The V and J genes are TRBV27 and TRBJ2-7; D is undetermined. This CDR3 has 13 residues. CDR1 and CDR2 (germline): MNHEY, SMNVEV (reference sequence). V was cut by 8 bases and J by 6 bases, with 17 bases left in between.

Only a few counts were recorded for this clonotype. The rearrangement links TRBV20-1 to TRBJ2-1; 8 nucleotides align to TRBD2. CDR1 and CDR2 from the germline V gene are DFQATT and SNEGSKA (reference sequence). The CDR3 has 14 residues. The junction had 5 bases not matched to a gene; V was cut back by 6 bases and J by 1 base. The DNA for the CDR3 is TGCAGTGCGGCCCGACTAGCGTCCTACAATGAGCAGTTCTTC. It encodes CSAARLASYNEQFF.

This clonotype was detected only a few times. This chain connects TRBV20-1 to TRBJ2-1; 15 bases are shared with TRBD2. V lost 6 bases, J lost 9 bases, and 6 bases stayed unmatched. The CDR3 is made up of 14 amino acids. CDR1 and CDR2 (germline): DFQATT, SNEGSKA (reference sequence). CDR3 bases: TGCAGTGCCCAGCCGGGACTAGCGGGAGGTGAGCAGTTCTTC. Protein product: CSAQPGLAGGEQFF.

The table lists this clonotype with a few counts. The CDR3 protein is CASSFVPGDYEQYF. CDR3 DNA sequence: TGTGCCAGCAGTTTCGTCCCAGGGGACTACGAGCAGTACTTC. The chain carries TRBV27 and TRBJ2-7, with D perhaps TRBD1 (6 bases). CDR1 MNHEY and CDR2 SMNVEV come from the germline V gene (reference sequence). This CDR3 comprises 14 residues. V lost 3 bases to trimming and J lost 3 bases, with 12 bases between them.

J is TRBJ2-3 and V is TRBV15; D is unresolved. This CDR3 spans 15 amino acids. Trimming took 1 base from V and 4 from J, leaving 12 bases between them. Germline V CDR1 and CDR2: LNHNV, YYDKDF (reference sequence). The CDR3 sequence: CATSRASTQADTQYF. The CDR3 DNA follows: TGTGCCACCAGCAGAGCCTCGACACAAGCAGATACGCAGTATTTT.

The CDR3 bases are TGCAGACCGACTAGCGGGAGTCTGGAGACCCAGTACTTC. It is translated as CRPTSGSLETQYF. The chain joins TRBV20-1 to TRBJ2-5; 12 positions agree with TRBD2. Germline CDR1 is DFQATT and CDR2 is SNEGSKA (reference sequence). The CDR3 has 13 amino acids.

This clonotype was observed a handful of times. The chain combines TRBV27 with TRBJ2-1, with 8 bases matching TRBD2. The CDR3 has 14 amino acids. V shed 5 bases and J 5 bases; nucleotides not matched to a gene: 5. Germline V gives CDR1 MNHEY, CDR2 SMNVEV (reference sequence). The CDR3 reads CASSPGTRHNEQFF. Here the CDR3 DNA reads TGTGCCAGCAGTCCGGGGACTAGACACAATGAGCAGTTCTTC.

This clonotype came up a few times. CDR3 amino acids: CASRGTGGGELFF. In nucleotides, the CDR3 is TGTGCCAGCAGAGGAACTGGAGGGGGGGAGCTGTTTTTT. V usage is TRBV6-1 and J usage is TRBJ2-2; D possibly corresponds to TRBD2 (6 bases). The CDR3 extends over 13 amino acids. CDR1 and CDR2 (germline): MNHNS, SASEGT. Trimming shortened V by 6 bases and J by 8 bases, and 13 bases separated the two germline ends.

This clonotype occurred a few times. The chain is built from TRBV11-2 and TRBJ2-1; D gene ambiguous. Germline lookup yields CDR1 SGHAT and CDR2 FQNNGV. Trimming shortened V by 5 bases and J by 5 bases, and 16 bases separated the two germline ends. The CDR3 is 15 residues long. CDR3 in DNA: TGTGCCAGCAGCGCAGGCCCGAATTGGGACAATGAGCAGTTCTTC. Translating gives CASSAGPNWDNEQFF.

The chain has TRBV12-3 or TRBV12-4 and TRBJ2-3; D is possibly TRBD2 (6 bases). The CDR3 spans 16 residues. The V gene lost 5 bases and the J gene lost 0 bases, with 15 bases spanning the gap. CDR3 in DNA: TGTGCCAGCAGTAATGTAGCGGTTCCTAGCACAGATACGCAGTATTTT. It encodes CASSNVAVPSTDTQYF.

V gene TRBV25-1 combines with J gene TRBJ2-1; unclear D gene. V lost 2 bases, J lost 6 bases, and 8 bases lay in between. The germline V gene encodes CDR1 MGHDK and CDR2 SYGVNS. This CDR3 has 13 residues. The CDR3 spells CASSEGRFNEQFF. The CDR3 coding sequence is TGTGCCAGCAGTGAAGGGCGGTTCAATGAGCAGTTCTTC. The full variable domain, with the rest looked up from reference TRBV25-1 and TRBJ2-1, is EADIYQTPRYLVIGTGKKITLECSQTMGHDKMYWYQQDPGMELHLIHYSYGVNSTEKGDLSSESTVSRIRTEHFPLTLESARPSHTSQYLCASSEGRFNEQFFGPGTRLTVL.

The gene calls are TRBV4-2 and TRBJ1-1, with D possibly TRBD1 on 5 matching bases. The CDR3 length is 14 residues. Germline lookup yields CDR1 LGHNA and CDR2 YNFKEQ. V lost 1 base to trimming and J lost 6 bases, with 12 bases between them. In DNA, the CDR3 is TGTGCCAGCAGCCAAGCGTTGGGGGGGTCTGAAGCTTTCTTT. It codes for CASSQALGGSEAFF.

Many counts were recorded for this clonotype. The chain is built from TRBV11-2 and TRBJ2-3; TRBD2 aligns across 10 bases. CDR1 SGHAT and CDR2 FQNNGV come from the germline V gene. V lost 1 base and J lost 14; bases outside the gene matches: 9. The CDR3 loop spans 14 amino acids. The CDR3 bases are TGTGCCAGCAGCTTAGTAGGGGCTAGCGGGAGAACGTATTTT. Amino acids: CASSLVGASGRTYF.

As DNA, the CDR3 is TGTGCCAGCAGCAAGCTCGGGGCAGGGGGGTACAATGAGCAGTTCTTC. It is translated as CASSKLGAGGYNEQFF. The chain links TRBV14 to TRBJ2-1; D is possibly TRBD1 (7 bases). The V end was cut by 5 bases, the J end by 4 bases, with 18 bases between. Germline assignment: CDR1 SGHDN and CDR2 FVKESK. CDR3 size: 16 residues.

V usage is TRBV9 and J usage is TRBJ2-2; unclear D gene. Trimming took 0 bases from V and 4 from J, leaving 7 bases between them. This CDR3 spans 14 amino acids. CDR1 is SGDLS and CDR2 is YYNGEE in the germline V gene. The CDR3 protein is CASSVVESTGELFF. CDR3 sequence (DNA): TGTGCCAGCAGCGTAGTGGAAAGCACCGGGGAGCTGTTTTTT. The full variable domain, with the rest looked up from reference TRBV9 and TRBJ2-2, is DSGVTQTPKHLITATGQRVTLRCSPRSGDLSVYWYQQSLDQGLQFLIQYYNGEERAKGNILERFSAQQFPDLHSELNLSSLELGDSALYFCASSVVESTGELFFGEGSRLTVL.

The sample holds many counts of this clonotype. The chain couples TRBV12-3 or TRBV12-4 to TRBJ2-5; D is uncertain. Trimming removed 1 base at V and 2 bases at J, with 11 bases between. The CDR3 spans 15 residues. CDR3 DNA sequence: TGTGCCAGCAGTTTAGAGTTCTGGGGTCAAGAGACCCAGTACTTC. This sequence encodes CASSLEFWGQETQYF.

This clonotype came up many times. As DNA, the CDR3 is TGTGCCAGCAGCCCTACACCGAGCGTAGGGTTAGACGAGCAGTACTTC. Its protein product is CASSPTPSVGLDEQYF. The rearrangement links TRBV27 to TRBJ2-7; D gene ambiguous. V was trimmed by 6 bases and J by 5 bases, leaving 23 bases between them. The CDR3 length is 16 residues. Germline CDR1 MNHEY, CDR2 SMNVEV (reference sequence).

This clonotype occurred a few times. The rearrangement links TRBV7-2 to TRBJ2-1, with a possible D match to TRBD1 (7 bases). The germline V and J ends were trimmed by 6 bases and 14 bases, with 17 bases remaining between them. The CDR3 covers 12 residues. The germline gives CDR1 SGHTA, CDR2 FQGNSA. In DNA, the CDR3 is TGTGCCAGCAGGGAGGGGGCCCAGAGAAAGTTCTTC. Translating it yields CASREGAQRKFF.

The V and J genes are TRBV12-3 or TRBV12-4 and TRBJ2-3, with a possible D match to TRBD1 (5 bases). The CDR3 sequence is 15 residues long. V was pared by 3 bases and J by 3 bases, with 13 bases between. This CDR3 is CASSLRQGRTDTQYF. The CDR3 DNA is TGTGCCAGCAGTTTGAGGCAGGGTAGGACAGATACGCAGTATTTT.

This clonotype was seen repeatedly, ten times or more. The V call is TRBV12-3 or TRBV12-4, the J call TRBJ1-5; D gene unclear. V shed 6 bases and J shed 4 bases, with 10 bases lying between them. The CDR3 sequence is 13 residues long. CDR3 residues: CASSPARNQPQHF. In DNA form, the CDR3 reads TGTGCCAGCAGCCCCGCGAGGAATCAGCCCCAGCATTTT.

There are a few counts of this clonotype. This chain joins TRBV3-1 and TRBJ2-7, with D perhaps matching TRBD2 (5 bases). V was trimmed by 4 bases and J by 13 bases, leaving 20 bases between them. The CDR3 covers 13 residues. Looked up from germline, CDR1 is LGHDT and CDR2 is YNNKEL (reference sequence). The CDR3 loop reads CASSRFPGSVAYF. CDR3 in DNA: TGTGCCAGCAGCCGGTTTCCGGGTAGCGTAGCTTACTTC.

There are a few counts of this clonotype. This chain uses TRBV4-2 with TRBJ2-2; perhaps TRBD2 as D (6 bases). Germline V gene sequence: CDR1 LGHNA, CDR2 YNFKEQ. Trimming left V 0 bases short and J 6 bases short, with 14 bases between. This CDR3 comprises 16 residues. The chain's CDR3 is CASSQDGSYSAGELFF. The CDR3 DNA reads TGTGCCAGCAGCCAAGACGGGAGTTATAGTGCCGGGGAGCTGTTTTTT.

The rearrangement links TRBV29-1 to TRBJ2-3; 7 bases are a match to TRBD2. V was clipped by 0 bases and J by 2 bases; unmatched bases: 11. The CDR3 covers 17 residues. The germline CDR1 and CDR2 sequences are SQVTM and ANQGSEA. The CDR3 nucleotides are TGCAGCGTTGAAGATGGGCTAGCGGTAACGCCCACAGATACGCAGTATTTT. Translation: CSVEDGLAVTPTDTQYF.

The chain couples TRBV24-1 to TRBJ2-1; D might be TRBD2 (5 bases). The CDR3 runs to 12 residues. The V end lost 4 bases, the J end lost 8 bases, and 8 bases lay between the germline ends. Germline CDR1 reads KGHDR; CDR2 reads SFDVKD. The CDR3: CATSERGYEQFF. The CDR3 DNA reads as TGTGCCACCAGTGAACGCGGGTATGAGCAGTTCTTC.

The chain is built from TRBV20-1 and TRBJ2-7; 11 bases map to TRBD2. The CDR3 length is 16 residues. Germline assignment: CDR1 DFQATT and CDR2 SNEGSKA (reference sequence). Germline trimming cut 3 bases from V and 5 bases from J; bases unmatched to any gene: 12. The CDR3 region is CSASHILAGVYDEQYF. For the CDR3, the DNA is TGCAGTGCTAGTCACATACTAGCGGGAGTTTACGACGAGCAGTACTTC.

This clonotype showed up just a few times. The genes are TRBV28 and TRBJ2-2, with 8 nucleotides matching TRBD1. Looked up from germline, CDR1 is MDHEN and CDR2 is SYDVKM. The ends lost 7 bases at V and 5 bases at J; junction bases unmatched: 6. The CDR3 consists of 14 residues. This CDR3 is CASKTGERTGELFF. In DNA form, the CDR3 reads TGTGCCAGCAAGACAGGGGAACGGACCGGGGAGCTGTTTTTT.